The clone carrying this T cell receptor beta chain was seen at least ten times. Looked up from germline, CDR1 is DFQATT and CDR2 is SNEGSKA (reference sequence). V lost 6 bases and J 5 bases, leaving 10 bases between the germline ends. The CDR3 has 11 residues. The sample originates from a study of T cells in Graves' hyperthyroidism and ophthalmopathy. Authors of the study amplified TCR beta CDR3 regions from RNA transcripts. During a first-round RT-PCR of the TCR CDR3, the HTBI primer set was used. TCRdb redid the calling of the multiplex PCR reads with MiXCR, one entry per CDR3 protein. In the table there are 200,000 to 300,000 distinct CDR3 sequences, about a sixth of which are singletons.

The sequenced sample was blood. This sequence was found in a woman under 30 with Graves' ophthalmopathy. The chain couples TRBV20-1 to TRBJ2-5; D might be TRBD1 (5 bases). The chain's CDR3 is CSAGERETQYF. The CDR3 DNA sequence: TGCAGTGCAGGGGAAAGGGAGACCCAGTACTTC.